Listed below are T cell receptor beta chains from one sample, sequenced in a study of cytomegalovirus exposure and HLA in healthy donors. The data were produced by immunoSEQ multiplex PCR, yet TCRdb's version contains in-frame clones alone and is incomplete. This table holds more than 50,000 clones. The specimen sequenced was PBMCs. The receptor set was obtained from a woman aged 40 to 55 in good health and CMV-seronegative. The CDR3 runs from the conserved cysteine through the conserved F or W. Fields, in order: D gene, J gene, V gene, CDR3 protein, CDR3 DNA. The D gene is left open where the match is weak.

>.|TRBJ2-3|TRBV29-1
CSVQRQPWGTDTQYF
TGCAGCGTTCAGCGCCAGCCGTGGGGCACAGATACGCAGTATTTT
>TRBD1|TRBJ1-2|TRBV30
CAWTRDRANYGYTF
TGTGCCTGGACCCGGGACAGGGCTAACTATGGCTACACCTTC
>.|TRBJ1-1|TRBV7-6
CASSPMTDWNTEAFF
TGTGCCAGCAGCCCGATGACAGACTGGAACACTGAAGCTTTCTTT
>TRBD1|TRBJ1-6|TRBV9
CASSGTGDNSPLHF
TGTGCCAGCAGCGGGACAGGGGATAATTCACCCCTCCACTTT
>TRBD1|TRBJ1-2|TRBV6-5
CASRKDRVGYGYTF
TGTGCCAGCAGGAAAGACAGGGTTGGCTATGGCTACACCTTC
>.|TRBJ2-3|TRBV28
CASSAWEGADTQYF
TGTGCCAGCAGTGCCTGGGAGGGGGCAGATACGCAGTATTTT
>.|TRBJ1-6|TRBV19
CASRVYSGSPLHF
TGTGCCAGTAGAGTTTACAGTGGTTCACCCCTCCACTTT
>TRBD1|TRBJ1-6|TRBV4-1
CASSQEQGPSPLHF
TGCGCCAGCAGCCAGGAACAGGGGCCTTCACCCCTCCACTTT
>.|TRBJ2-1|TRBV11-3
CASSSGGVSYNEQFF
TGTGCCAGCAGCTCTGGCGGGGTCTCCTACAATGAGCAGTTCTTC
>TRBD1|TRBJ2-2|TRBV7-9
CALQGDTGELFF
TGTGCCCTACAGGGGGACACCGGGGAGCTGTTTTTT
>TRBD2|TRBJ2-1|TRBV4-2
CASSHPRQREGDNEQFF
TGTGCCAGCAGCCACCCCCGGCAGCGGGAGGGAGACAATGAGCAGTTCTTC
>.|TRBJ1-5|TRBV7-8
CASSATRTVQPQHF
TGTGCCAGCAGCGCAACCCGGACAGTTCAGCCCCAGCATTTT
>TRBD1|TRBJ1-1|TRBV18
CASSLGQGLNTEAFF
TGTGCCAGCTCACTGGGACAGGGGCTGAACACTGAAGCTTTCTTT
>.|TRBJ2-7|TRBV27
CASSPPSSYEQYF
TGTGCCAGCAGTCCCCCGAGCTCCTACGAGCAGTACTTC
>TRBD1|TRBJ2-7|TRBV7-9
CASSLPQGQGVHEQYF
TGTGCCAGCAGCTTACCGCAGGGACAGGGGGTACACGAGCAGTACTTC
>.|TRBJ1-2|TRBV19
CASSSQTGGYGYTF
TGTGCCAGTAGTAGCCAAACGGGAGGGTATGGCTACACCTTC
>TRBD2|TRBJ2-5|TRBV4-1
CASSQERGGLETQYF
TGCGCCAGCAGCCAAGAGCGGGGGGGCCTTGAGACCCAGTACTTC
>TRBD2|TRBJ2-1|TRBV18
CASAPRTSGVHNEQFF
TGTGCCAGCGCACCACGGACTAGCGGGGTACACAATGAGCAGTTCTTC
>TRBD1|TRBJ1-1|TRBV28
CAIPGQGGTEAFF
TGTGCCATCCCGGGACAGGGGGGCACTGAAGCTTTCTTT
>.|TRBJ1-1|TRBV20-1
CSAKLNTEAFF
TGCAGTGCCAAACTCAACACTGAAGCTTTCTTT
>TRBD2|TRBJ2-6|TRBV29-1
CSVELAGVGANVLTF
TGCAGCGTTGAACTAGCGGGAGTTGGGGCCAACGTCCTGACTTTC
>TRBD2|TRBJ2-1|TRBV14
CASSQGESWRTSGYNEQFF
TGTGCCAGCAGCCAAGGGGAGTCGTGGAGGACTAGCGGATACAATGAGCAGTTCTTC
>TRBD1|TRBJ1-1|TRBV27
CASSARPGGNTEAFF
TGTGCCAGCAGTGCCCGACCAGGGGGCAACACTGAAGCTTTCTTT
>.|TRBJ1-5|TRBV9
CASSVGGNSNQPQHF
TGTGCCAGCAGCGTAGGAGGGAATAGCAATCAGCCCCAGCATTTT
>.|TRBJ2-5|TRBV18
CASSPPGPTGENQYF
TGTGCCAGCTCACCACCGGGACCCACGGGAGAGAACCAGTACTTC
>.|TRBJ1-1|TRBV6-5
CASSYGRVDTEAFF
TGTGCCAGCAGTTACGGTCGGGTCGATACTGAAGCTTTCTTT
>.|TRBJ1-6|TRBV14
CASSQEGRGNSPLHF
TGTGCCAGCAGCCAAGAGGGAAGGGGGAATTCACCCCTCCACTTT
>.|TRBJ2-3|TRBV6-5
CASSYSIQGSTDTQYF
TGTGCCAGCAGTTACTCGATACAGGGAAGCACAGATACGCAGTATTTT
>.|TRBJ2-2|TRBV9
CASSVASHNYRTGELFF
TGTGCCAGCAGCGTAGCTTCACACAATTATCGTACCGGGGAGCTGTTTTTT
>.|TRBJ1-5|TRBV5-6
CASSLLRGNQPQHF
TGTGCCAGCAGCTTATTGAGGGGCAATCAGCCCCAGCATTTT
>TRBD1|TRBJ1-5|TRBV2
CASSSDRGNQPQHF
TGTGCCAGCAGTTCCGACAGGGGCAATCAGCCCCAGCATTTT
>.|TRBJ1-4|TRBV18
CASSPGAAREKLFF
TGTGCCAGCTCACCAGGGGCAGCCAGGGAAAAACTGTTTTTT
>TRBD2|TRBJ2-7|TRBV9
CASSVGTSGAVGEQYF
TGTGCCAGCAGCGTAGGGACTAGCGGGGCTGTGGGAGAGCAGTACTTC
>.|TRBJ2-1|TRBV2
CASSQGGGGEQFF
TGTGCCAGCAGCCAAGGGGGCGGGGGGGAGCAGTTCTTC
>TRBD1|TRBJ2-7|TRBV15
CATSRDRARGYEQYF
TGTGCCACCAGCAGGGACAGGGCGCGGGGCTACGAGCAGTACTTC
>.|TRBJ1-1|TRBV18
CASSLTGYTEDFF
TGTGCCAGCTCACTCACAGGGTACACTGAAGATTTCTTT
>.|TRBJ2-3|TRBV9
CASSPLEYTQYF
TGTGCCAGCAGCCCGCTAGAGTATACGCAGTATTTT
>TRBD1|TRBJ2-7|TRBV19
CASSKQGLGEQYF
TGTGCCAGTAGTAAACAGGGGCTCGGCGAGCAGTACTTC
>TRBD1|TRBJ1-6|TRBV5-6
CASSRDSLNSPLHF
TGTGCCAGCAGCAGGGACAGCCTTAATTCACCCCTCCACTTT
>.|TRBJ2-7|TRBV6-6
CASSYSGGFEQYF
TGTGCCAGCAGTTACTCTGGCGGGTTCGAGCAGTACTTC
>TRBD2|TRBJ2-1|TRBV15
CATSRAQAGASNEQFF
TGTGCCACCAGCAGAGCCCAAGCGGGAGCATCCAATGAGCAGTTCTTC
>.|TRBJ2-3|TRBV6-5
CASSVRLGTDTQYF
TGTGCCAGCAGTGTGCGACTAGGTACAGATACGCAGTATTTT
>TRBD1|TRBJ1-2|TRBV5-1
CASSLVSGGYGYTF
TGCGCCAGCAGCTTGGTTTCAGGGGGCTATGGCTACACCTTC
>.|TRBJ2-2|TRBV30
CAWNLLPGPGELFF
TGTGCCTGGAACCTCCTTCCTGGGCCCGGGGAGCTGTTTTTT
>TRBD1|TRBJ1-6|TRBV5-1
CASSAGTVRNSPLHF
TGCGCCAGCAGCGCCGGGACAGTAAGGAATTCACCCCTCCACTTT
>TRBD1|TRBJ1-2|TRBV11-2
CASSNTRGGGIGYTF
TGTGCCAGCAGCAACACACGAGGGGGCGGGATCGGCTACACCTTC
>.|TRBJ1-1|TRBV18
CASSPAGQGEAFF
TGTGCCAGCTCACCAGCAGGGCAGGGTGAAGCTTTCTTT
>.|TRBJ1-1|TRBV6-1
CASSAREQGWRNTEAFF
TGTGCCAGCAGTGCAAGGGAACAGGGATGGCGCAACACTGAAGCTTTCTTT
>.|TRBJ1-1|TRBV7-2
CASSLVQRGTEAFF
TGTGCCAGCAGCTTAGTCCAAAGGGGCACTGAAGCTTTCTTT
>.|TRBJ2-7|TRBV18
CASSPSPYEQYF
TGTGCCAGCTCACCTAGTCCCTACGAGCAGTACTTC
>.|TRBJ1-1|TRBV7-3
CASSLNRNTEDFF
TGTGCCAGCAGCTTAAACAGAAACACTGAAGATTTCTTT
>.|TRBJ1-3|TRBV7-9
CASSLFDSTGNTIYF
TGTGCCAGCAGCTTATTTGACAGTACTGGAAACACCATATATTTT
>TRBD2|TRBJ2-7|TRBV5-5
CASSLAAGGPAGYEQYF
TGTGCCAGCAGCTTGGCAGCGGGGGGACCGGCAGGGTACGAGCAGTACTTC
>TRBD1|TRBJ1-2|TRBV28
CASSYDRGRGYTF
TGTGCCAGCAGTTACGACAGGGGCCGTGGCTACACCTTC